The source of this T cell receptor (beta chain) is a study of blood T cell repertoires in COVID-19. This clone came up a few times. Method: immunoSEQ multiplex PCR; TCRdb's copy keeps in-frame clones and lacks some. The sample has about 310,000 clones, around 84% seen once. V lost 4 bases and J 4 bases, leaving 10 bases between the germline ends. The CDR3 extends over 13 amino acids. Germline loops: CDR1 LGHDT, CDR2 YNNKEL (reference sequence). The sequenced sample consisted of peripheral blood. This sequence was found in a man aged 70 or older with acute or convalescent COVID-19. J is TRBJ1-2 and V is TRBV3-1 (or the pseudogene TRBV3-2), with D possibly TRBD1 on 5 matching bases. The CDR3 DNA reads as TGTGCCAGCAGCCCGACAGAACCCTATGGCTACACCTTC. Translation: CASSPTEPYGYTF.